This passage covers 22 T cell receptor beta chains from one sample sequenced in a study of T cell repertoires in cytomegalovirus infection. TCRdb fed the reads into MiXCR, producing one record per CDR3 protein. Of about half a million distinct CDR3 sequences listed, 40% to 50% are singletons. For these receptors, no antigen is known. The sample here was cultured PBMCs, taken from culture after CMV antigen stimulation. Receptor source: a human donor in good health (CMV status not recorded). Some clones in this sample may be carry-over from other donors' samples.

V gene TRBV7-9 combines with J gene TRBJ1-5; D remains ambiguous. There are 17 residues in the CDR3. Germline CDR1 and CDR2: SEHNR and FQNEAQ (reference sequence). V was trimmed by 3 bases and J by 0 bases, leaving 15 bases between them. For the CDR3, the DNA is TGTGCCAGCAGCTTTGGACTTTCGGGTTATAGCAATCAGCCCCAGCATTTT. Translated: CASSFGLSGYSNQPQHF.

This chain connects TRBV4-1 to TRBJ2-7, with TRBD2 identical over 8 bases. The trim removed 1 base at V and 3 bases at J, leaving 11 bases unmatched. CDR3 size: 17 residues. Germline-derived CDR1 and CDR2 are MGHRA and YSYEKL. CDR3 DNA: TGCGCCAGCAGCCAAGGGTTCGTGGGACTAGGTAACTACGAGCAGTACTTC. Translated: CASSQGFVGLGNYEQYF.

The chain uses TRBV7-6 and TRBJ1-3; D uncertain. CDR1 is SGHVS and CDR2 is FNYEAQ in the germline V gene. Trimming took 1 base from V and 2 from J, leaving 9 bases between them. This CDR3 has 15 residues. The CDR3 region has the DNA TGTGCCAGCAGCTTAGTCGGGGAGGCTGGAAACACCATATATTTT. Protein sequence: CASSLVGEAGNTIYF.

This clonotype was seen more than once but under ten times. The rearrangement uses TRBV7-2 and TRBJ2-7; 9 bases map to TRBD2. The V segment lost 0 bases and the J segment 3 bases; nucleotides outside the gene matches: 6. Germline V gives CDR1 SGHTA, CDR2 FQGNSA. The CDR3 runs 16 residues. The CDR3 reads CASSLAGTSNIYEQYF. The CDR3 nucleotides read TGTGCCAGCAGCTTAGCTGGGACTAGCAATATCTACGAGCAGTACTTC.

This clonotype was seen a handful of times. This chain links TRBV19 with TRBJ1-1, with D possibly TRBD1 on 5 matching bases. CDR3 length: 14 amino acids. The ends were cut back, 5 bases at V and 7 bases at J, with 17 bases in the middle. The germline V gene encodes CDR1 LNHDA and CDR2 SQIVND (reference sequence). The CDR3 bases are TGTGCCAGTAGTGTTATTGATACAGGAGGTGAAGCTTTCTTT. Translating it yields CASSVIDTGGEAFF.

The J gene is TRBJ2-3, the V gene TRBV5-1; the D gene is possibly TRBD2 (5 bases). The germline V gene has CDR1 SGHRS and CDR2 YFSETQ. The V end lost 4 bases, the J end lost 2 bases, and 17 bases lay between the germline ends. This CDR3 is 16 amino acids long. CDR3 amino acids: CASSPGDGGYTDTQYF. Here the CDR3 DNA reads TGCGCCAGCAGCCCCGGTGATGGCGGGTACACAGATACGCAGTATTTT. The full variable domain, completed using reference TRBV5-1 and TRBJ2-3, is KAGVTQTPRYLIKTRGQQVTLSCSPISGHRSVSWYQQTPGQGLQFLFEYFSETQRNKGNFPGRFSGRQFSNSRSEMNVSTLELGDSALYLCASSPGDGGYTDTQYFGPGTRLTVL.

For this clonotype: A much larger clone sits a single nucleotide away, making a read error possible. This likely comes from a read error, as the CDR3 has no conserved phenylalanine or tryptophan at its end. The gene calls are TRBV28 and TRBJ1-5; D is uncertain. There are 14 residues in the CDR3. V lost 4 bases to trimming and J lost 5 bases, with 12 bases between them. CDR1 is MDHEN and CDR2 is SYDVKM in the germline V gene. The chain's CDR3 is CASSSTEWHQPQHS. CDR3 sequence (DNA): TGTGCCAGCAGTTCCACAGAATGGCATCAGCCCCAGCATTCT.

This clonotype was found a few times. The J gene is TRBJ2-5, the V gene TRBV7-2; D is unresolved. The CDR3 consists of 14 residues. V lost 5 bases, J lost 0 bases, and 10 bases lay in between. Germline values: CDR1 SGHTA, CDR2 FQGNSA. The CDR3, as DNA: TGTGCCAGCAGCGTAGGAAATTACCAAGAGACCCAGTACTTC. Amino acids: CASSVGNYQETQYF.

This clonotype was observed a handful of times. This CDR3 is CASSLVGQSYQPQHF. The DNA of the CDR3 is TGTGCCAGCAGCTTAGTTGGACAGAGTTATCAGCCCCAGCATTTT. The J gene is TRBJ1-5, the V gene TRBV7-2, with a weak D call TRBD1 (6 bases). The length of the CDR3 is 15 residues. V lost 1 base and J lost 5, with 12 bases in between. Germline V CDR1 and CDR2: SGHTA, FQGNSA.

Written as DNA, the CDR3 is TGTGCCAGCAGTTACGCGGGGACAGGGGGCGTGAAATGGGAGCAGTACTTC. Protein sequence: CASSYAGTGGVKWEQYF. V usage is TRBV6-8 and J usage is TRBJ2-7, with 12 bases that match TRBD1. Unmatched junction bases numbered 12, after V lost 2 bases and J lost 7 bases. The CDR3 totals 17 residues. Germline V CDR1 and CDR2: MNHGY, SAAAGT.

The CDR3 region has the DNA TGTGCCAGCAGTGAAGCGCGGGGAGACTTCGGAAATCAGCCCCAGCATTTT. As protein: CASSEARGDFGNQPQHF. The chain joins TRBV6-1 to TRBJ1-5; D is undetermined. Deletions cut 0 bases from V and 4 bases from J, with 16 bases between. CDR3 length equals 17 residues. Germline lookup yields CDR1 MNHNS and CDR2 SASEGT.

This clonotype occurred a few times. The chain is built from TRBV19 and TRBJ2-3; possibly TRBD2 for D (5 bases). Trimming stripped 7 bases from V and 2 bases from J, with 13 bases between. This CDR3 has 14 residues. Germline CDR1 and CDR2: LNHDA and SQIVND (reference sequence). The CDR3 DNA follows: TGTGCCAGTAAATCCGGCGGGTTCACAGATACGCAGTATTTT. Translation: CASKSGGFTDTQYF.

The chain links TRBV4-1 to TRBJ2-7; D may be TRBD1 or TRBD2 (5 bases each). CDR3 length: 14 amino acids. V lost 5 bases, J lost 0 bases, and 11 bases lay in between. The germline CDR1 and CDR2 sequences are MGHRA and YSYEKL. CDR3 sequence reads: CASSTGPVSYEQYF. The CDR3 DNA sequence: TGCGCCAGCAGCACGGGACCCGTCTCCTACGAGCAGTACTTC.

In this sample, this clonotype turned up a few times. The rearrangement links TRBV5-1 to TRBJ2-1, with a tentative D call TRBD1 (6 bases). Germline CDR1 is SGHRS and CDR2 is YFSETQ. There are 15 residues in the CDR3. V was shortened by 1 base and J by 4 bases, with 12 bases between the two germline ends. The CDR3 protein is CASSLWQGMYNEQFF. The CDR3 coding sequence is TGCGCCAGCAGCTTGTGGCAGGGGATGTACAATGAGCAGTTCTTC. The entire variable domain, with the rest obtained from reference TRBV5-1 and TRBJ2-1, is as follows: KAGVTQTPRYLIKTRGQQVTLSCSPISGHRSVSWYQQTPGQGLQFLFEYFSETQRNKGNFPGRFSGRQFSNSRSEMNVSTLELGDSALYLCASSLWQGMYNEQFFGPGTRLTVL.

The chain joins TRBV27 to TRBJ1-1; D gene unclear. Looked up from germline, CDR1 is MNHEY and CDR2 is SMNVEV (reference sequence). Deletions cut 6 bases from V and 2 bases from J, with 10 bases between. This CDR3 region has 13 residues. The CDR3 loop reads CASSAAGNTEAFF. CDR3 nucleotides: TGTGCCAGCAGCGCGGCAGGCAACACTGAAGCTTTCTTT.

The V and J genes are TRBV6-1 and TRBJ2-2; D remains ambiguous. V lost 3 bases and J lost 2, with 1 base in between. The CDR3 loop spans 12 amino acids. CDR1 and CDR2 (germline): MNHNS, SASEGT. CDR3 amino acids: CASSDNTGELFF. In nucleotides, the CDR3 is TGTGCCAGCAGTGATAACACCGGGGAGCTGTTTTTT.

This chain joins TRBV7-2 and TRBJ2-4, with 7 bases lining up with TRBD1. The CDR3 covers 14 residues. The trim removed 5 bases at V and 5 bases at J, leaving 6 bases unmatched. The germline gives CDR1 SGHTA, CDR2 FQGNSA. CDR3 bases: TGTGCCAGCAGCCAGACAGGGAGTGAAAACATTCAGTACTTC. Protein product: CASSQTGSENIQYF.

The sample holds one count of this clonotype. The chain joins TRBV2 to TRBJ2-2, with 11 bases matching TRBD2. With 4 bases clipped from V and 7 bases from J, the junction kept 8 bases outside the gene matches. Germline CDR1 and CDR2: SNHLY and FYNNEI. The CDR3 sequence is 16 residues long. The CDR3 region has the DNA TGTGCCAGCAGTGTTAGCGGGGGGGCCATCGGCGGGGAGCTGTTTTTT. Amino acids: CASSVSGGAIGGELFF.

The chain couples TRBV7-9 to TRBJ1-1, with D possibly being TRBD1 (5 bases). Germline V gene lookup returns CDR1 SEHNR and CDR2 FQNEAQ (reference sequence). This CDR3 spans 14 amino acids. The V gene lost 8 bases and the J gene lost 4 bases, with 17 bases spanning the gap. The DNA for the CDR3 is TGTGCCAGCCGCGCAGGGACCAGCGGCACTGAAGCTTTCTTT. This translates into CASRAGTSGTEAFF.

This clonotype was seen only a few times. The V call is TRBV28, the J call TRBJ1-2, with 8 nucleotides matching TRBD1. Germline assignment: CDR1 MDHEN and CDR2 SYDVKM. The CDR3 has 14 amino acids. The V and J ends lost 5 bases and 2 bases, in that order; junction bases with no gene match: 4. CDR3 coding DNA: TGTGCCAGCAGTCTACGGACAGGGAACTATGGCTACACCTTC. Encoded protein: CASSLRTGNYGYTF.

The chain has TRBV12-3 or TRBV12-4 and TRBJ1-3; D is unresolved. Trimming pared 6 bases from V and 8 bases from J, leaving 17 bases between. This CDR3 contains 14 residues. In DNA, the CDR3 is TGTGCCAGCAGCCCCGTGCGGGGAGTGCACACCATATATTTT. Protein product: CASSPVRGVHTIYF.

The rearrangement links TRBV4-1 to TRBJ2-2, with TRBD2 identical over 9 bases. Losses at the gene ends were 4 bases for V and 6 bases for J; bases not matched to a gene: 15. This CDR3 contains 18 residues. Germline V gives CDR1 MGHRA, CDR2 YSYEKL. The CDR3 DNA sequence: TGCGCCAGCAGCCTTCGACTAGCGGAATTAGGGGTGGCCGGGGAGCTGTTTTTT. Encoded protein: CASSLRLAELGVAGELFF.